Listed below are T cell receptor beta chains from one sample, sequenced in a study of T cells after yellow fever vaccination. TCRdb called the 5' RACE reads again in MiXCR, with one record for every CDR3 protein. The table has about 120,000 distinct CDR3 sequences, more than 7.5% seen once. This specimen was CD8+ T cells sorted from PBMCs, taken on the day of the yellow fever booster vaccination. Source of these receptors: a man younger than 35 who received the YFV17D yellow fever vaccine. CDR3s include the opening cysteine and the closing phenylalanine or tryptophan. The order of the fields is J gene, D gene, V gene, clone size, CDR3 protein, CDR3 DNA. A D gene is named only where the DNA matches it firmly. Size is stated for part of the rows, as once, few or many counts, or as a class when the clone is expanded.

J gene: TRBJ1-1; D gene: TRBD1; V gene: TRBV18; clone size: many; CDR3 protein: CASSPFRGRVAAFF; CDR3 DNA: TGTGCCAGCTCACCCTTCAGGGGGCGGGTTGCAGCTTTCTTT
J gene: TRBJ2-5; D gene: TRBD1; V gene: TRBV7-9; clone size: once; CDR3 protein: CASSSRDRGGETQYF; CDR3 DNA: TGTGCCAGCAGCTCCCGGGACAGGGGAGGCGAGACCCAGTACTTC
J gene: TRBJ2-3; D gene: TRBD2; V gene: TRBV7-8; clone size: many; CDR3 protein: CASSLGAGGPDTQYF; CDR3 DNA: TGTGCCAGCAGCTTAGGGGCGGGGGGCCCAGATACGCAGTATTTT
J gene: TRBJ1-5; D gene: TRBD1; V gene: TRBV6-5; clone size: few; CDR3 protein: CASRRGAGQGNQPQHF; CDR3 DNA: TGTGCCAGCAGACGCGGGGCGGGACAGGGCAATCAGCCCCAGCATTTT
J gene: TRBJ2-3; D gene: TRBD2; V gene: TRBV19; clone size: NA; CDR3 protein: CDSSMWRLASTDTQYF; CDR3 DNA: TGTGACAGTAGTATGTGGAGACTAGCGAGTACAGATACGCAGTATTTT
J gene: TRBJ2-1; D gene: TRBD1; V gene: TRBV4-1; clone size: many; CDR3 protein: CASSRRWDRVNDEQFF; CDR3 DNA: TGCGCCAGCAGCCGCCGCTGGGACAGGGTCAACGATGAGCAGTTCTTC
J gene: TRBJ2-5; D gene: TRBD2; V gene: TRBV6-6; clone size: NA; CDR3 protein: CASSYSAEAGGEETQYF; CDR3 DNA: TGTGCCAGCAGTTACTCGGCTGAGGCGGGGGGGGAAGAGACCCAGTACTTC
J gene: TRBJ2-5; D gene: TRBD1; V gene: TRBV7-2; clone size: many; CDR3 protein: CASSSDRVWYQETQYF; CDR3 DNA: TGTGCCAGCAGCTCAGACAGGGTGTGGTACCAAGAGACCCAGTACTTC
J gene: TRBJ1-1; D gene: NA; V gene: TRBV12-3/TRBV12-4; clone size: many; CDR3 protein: CASSFRVNTEAFF; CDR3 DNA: TGTGCCAGCAGTTTCAGGGTGAACACTGAAGCTTTCTTT
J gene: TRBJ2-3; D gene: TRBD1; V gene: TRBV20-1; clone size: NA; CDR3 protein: CSAPDRGLDTQYF; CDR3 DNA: TGCAGTGCTCCCGACAGGGGACTGGATACGCAGTATTTT
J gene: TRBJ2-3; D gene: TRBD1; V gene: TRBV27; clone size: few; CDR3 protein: CASNGQGTDTQYF; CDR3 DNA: TGTGCCAGCAACGGACAGGGGACAGATACGCAGTATTTT
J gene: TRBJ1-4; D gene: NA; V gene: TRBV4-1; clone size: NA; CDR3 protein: CASSQERKNEKLFF; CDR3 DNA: TGCGCCAGCAGCCAAGAGCGAAAGAATGAAAAACTGTTTTTT
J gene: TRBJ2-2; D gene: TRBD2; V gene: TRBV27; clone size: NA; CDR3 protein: CASSSGLAGETNTGELFF; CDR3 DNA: TGTGCCAGCAGTTCGGGACTAGCGGGGGAAACGAACACCGGGGAGCTGTTTTTT
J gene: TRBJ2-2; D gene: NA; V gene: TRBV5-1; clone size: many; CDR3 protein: CASSFQHENTGELFF; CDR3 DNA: TGCGCCAGCAGCTTCCAGCATGAGAACACCGGGGAGCTGTTTTTT
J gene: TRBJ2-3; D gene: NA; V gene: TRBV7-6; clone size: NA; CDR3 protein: CASSLSSVRFTDTQYF; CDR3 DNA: TGTGCCAGCAGCTTATCCAGCGTACGCTTCACAGATACGCAGTATTTT
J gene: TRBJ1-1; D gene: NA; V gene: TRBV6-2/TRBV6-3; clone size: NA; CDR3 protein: CASSYSRLTEAFF; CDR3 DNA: TGTGCCAGCAGTTACTCGCGGTTAACTGAAGCTTTCTTT
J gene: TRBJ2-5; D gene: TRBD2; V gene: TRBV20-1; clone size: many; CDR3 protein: CSGLSSGFEQETQYF; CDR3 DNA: TGCAGTGGGTTGAGTAGCGGGTTCGAGCAGGAGACCCAGTACTTC
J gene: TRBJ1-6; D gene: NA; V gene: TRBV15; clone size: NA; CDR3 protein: CATSTGSGWGNSPLHF; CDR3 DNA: TGTGCCACCAGCACCGGGTCCGGATGGGGTAATTCACCCCTCCACTTT
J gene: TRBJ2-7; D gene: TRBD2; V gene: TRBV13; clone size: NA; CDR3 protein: CASSLRSSGAYEQYF; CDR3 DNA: TGTGCCAGCAGCTTACGTTCTAGCGGGGCCTACGAGCAGTACTTC
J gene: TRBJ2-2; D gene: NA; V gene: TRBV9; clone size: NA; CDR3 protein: CASSEDTGELFF; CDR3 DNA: TGTGCCAGCAGCGAAGACACCGGGGAGCTGTTTTTT
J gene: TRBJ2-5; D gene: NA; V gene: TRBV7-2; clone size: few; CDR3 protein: CASSYPGSTQETQYF; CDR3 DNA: TGTGCCAGCAGCTATCCGGGTTCAACCCAAGAGACCCAGTACTTC
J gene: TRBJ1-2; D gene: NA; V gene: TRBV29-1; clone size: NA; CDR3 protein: CSAGGQTFYGYTF; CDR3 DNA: TGCAGCGCTGGAGGACAGACCTTCTATGGCTACACCTTC
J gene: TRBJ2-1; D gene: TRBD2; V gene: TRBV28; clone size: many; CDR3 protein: CASSLERGAPFNNEQFF; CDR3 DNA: TGTGCCAGCAGTTTAGAGCGGGGGGCTCCCTTCAACAATGAGCAGTTCTTC
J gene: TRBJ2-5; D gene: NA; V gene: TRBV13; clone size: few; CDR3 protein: CASGVTGQETQYF; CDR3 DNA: TGTGCCAGCGGGGTCACAGGACAAGAGACCCAGTACTTC
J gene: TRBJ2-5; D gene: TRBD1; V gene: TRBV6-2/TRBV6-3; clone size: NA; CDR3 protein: CASSYIRGQQETQYF; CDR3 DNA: TGTGCCAGCAGTTATATTAGGGGACAGCAAGAGACCCAGTACTTC
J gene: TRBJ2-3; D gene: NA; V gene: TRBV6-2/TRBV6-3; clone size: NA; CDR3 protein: CASSKRQPDTQYF; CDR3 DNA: TGTGCCAGCAGTAAACGACAGCCAGATACGCAGTATTTT